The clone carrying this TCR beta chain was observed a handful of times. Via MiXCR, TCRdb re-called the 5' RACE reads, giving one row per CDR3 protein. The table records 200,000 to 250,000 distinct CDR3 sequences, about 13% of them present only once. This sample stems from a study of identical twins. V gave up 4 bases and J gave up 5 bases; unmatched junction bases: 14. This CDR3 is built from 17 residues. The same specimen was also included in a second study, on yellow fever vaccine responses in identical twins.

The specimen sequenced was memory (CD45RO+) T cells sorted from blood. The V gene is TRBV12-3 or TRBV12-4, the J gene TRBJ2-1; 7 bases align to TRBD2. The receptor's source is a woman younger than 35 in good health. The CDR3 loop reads CASSSRKGGTTNNEQFF. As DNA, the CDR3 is TGTGCCAGCAGTTCCCGTAAAGGTGGGACTACGAACAATGAGCAGTTCTTC.